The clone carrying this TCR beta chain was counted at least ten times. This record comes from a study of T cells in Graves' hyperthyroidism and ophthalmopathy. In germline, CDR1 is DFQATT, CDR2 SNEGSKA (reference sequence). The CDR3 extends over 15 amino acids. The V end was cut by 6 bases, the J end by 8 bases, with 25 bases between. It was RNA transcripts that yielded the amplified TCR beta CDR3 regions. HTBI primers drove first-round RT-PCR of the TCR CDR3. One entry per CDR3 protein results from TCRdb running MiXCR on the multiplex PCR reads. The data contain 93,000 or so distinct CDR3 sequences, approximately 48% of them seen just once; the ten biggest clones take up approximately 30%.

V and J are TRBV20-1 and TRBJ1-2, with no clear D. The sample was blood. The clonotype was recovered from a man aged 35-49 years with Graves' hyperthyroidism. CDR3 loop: CSALSSQRVLQGYTF. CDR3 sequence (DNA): TGCAGTGCCCTATCATCTCAACGGGTCCTTCAGGGCTACACCTTC.